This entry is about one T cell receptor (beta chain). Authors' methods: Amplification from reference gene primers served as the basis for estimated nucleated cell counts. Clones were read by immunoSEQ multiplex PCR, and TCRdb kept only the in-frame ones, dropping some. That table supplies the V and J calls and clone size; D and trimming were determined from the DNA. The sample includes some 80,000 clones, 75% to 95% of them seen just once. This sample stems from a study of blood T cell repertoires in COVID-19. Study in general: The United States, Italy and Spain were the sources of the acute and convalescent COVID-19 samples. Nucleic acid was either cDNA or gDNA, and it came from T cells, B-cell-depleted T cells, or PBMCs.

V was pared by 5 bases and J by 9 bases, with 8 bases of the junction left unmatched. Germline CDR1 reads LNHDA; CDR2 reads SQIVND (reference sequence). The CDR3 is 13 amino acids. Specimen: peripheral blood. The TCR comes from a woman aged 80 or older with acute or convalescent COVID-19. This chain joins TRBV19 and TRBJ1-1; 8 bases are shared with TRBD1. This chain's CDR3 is CASSFYRGEKAFF. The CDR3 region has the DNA TGTGCCAGTAGTTTCTACAGGGGGGAAAAAGCTTTCTTT.